The clone carrying this T cell receptor (beta chain) was observed a single time. What it binds is not known. The sample is drawn from a study of vaccination effects on CD4 cells after COVID-19. Prior to sequencing, the ViraFEST assay stimulated PBMC with viral peptide pools, which expanded the antigen-specific CD4+ T cells. Cells that had been cultured for roughly eleven days were the source of isolated CD4+ T cells. Negative nucleocapsid antibody tests before and after vaccination confirmed no previous SARS-CoV-2 infection. Here immunoSEQ multiplex PCR was the method, and the copy in TCRdb shows in-frame clones only, minus some. The repertoire has 73,000 or so clones, roughly 79% of them found once; the top ten carry roughly 10%. Trimming shortened V by 5 bases and J by 2 bases, and 15 bases separated the two germline ends. Germline values: CDR1 MDHEN, CDR2 SYDVKM. CDR3 length equals 15 residues.

The material sequenced was CD4+ T cells from PBMCs cultured with SARS-CoV-2 spike peptides, taken before COVID-19 vaccination. The receptor's source is a human donor who received a COVID-19 vaccine. The rearrangement joins TRBV28 to TRBJ2-5; D not certain. CDR3 protein: CASSSPISVQETQYF. CDR3 nucleotides: TGTGCCAGCAGTAGCCCGATCTCGGTACAAGAGACCCAGTACTTC.